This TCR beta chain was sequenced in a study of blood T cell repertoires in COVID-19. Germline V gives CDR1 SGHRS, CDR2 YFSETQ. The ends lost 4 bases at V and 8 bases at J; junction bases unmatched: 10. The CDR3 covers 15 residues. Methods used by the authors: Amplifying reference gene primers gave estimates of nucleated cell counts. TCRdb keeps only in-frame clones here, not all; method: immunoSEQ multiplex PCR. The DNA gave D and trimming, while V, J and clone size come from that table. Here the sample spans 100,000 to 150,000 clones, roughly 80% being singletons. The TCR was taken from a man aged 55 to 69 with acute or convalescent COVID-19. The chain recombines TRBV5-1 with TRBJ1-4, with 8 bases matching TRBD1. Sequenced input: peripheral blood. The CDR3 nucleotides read TGCGCCAGCAGCAGGGCCCAGGGGGCAGGGGAAAAACTGTTTTTT. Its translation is CASSRAQGAGEKLFF.